These T cell receptor beta chains were read from a single sample in a study of CD8 T cells in ankylosing spondylitis. TCRdb recomputed calls from the 5' RACE reads with MiXCR, one row per CDR3 protein. The sample contains approximately 220,000 distinct CDR3 sequences, under 30% of which appear only once. Material for sequencing was blood, either unsorted or a sorted T cell fraction (not recorded which). Receptor source: a male donor with ankylosing spondylitis or in good health (not recorded which). Each CDR3 is given with its conserved first and last residue. A D gene is named only where the DNA matches it firmly. Size values are once, few and many counts, or a class for expanded clones, and some rows have none.

J gene: TRBJ2-2; clone size: many; V gene: TRBV2; CDR3 length: 15; D gene: -; CDR3 protein: CASRGPGRDTGELFF; CDR3 DNA: TGTGCCAGCAGAGGACCGGGACGGGACACCGGGGAGCTGTTTTTT
J gene: TRBJ2-1; clone size: -; V gene: TRBV5-1; CDR3 length: 15; D gene: -; CDR3 protein: CASSLAEGGADEQFF; CDR3 DNA: TGCGCCAGCAGCTTGGCCGAAGGAGGGGCTGATGAGCAGTTCTTC
J gene: TRBJ2-3; clone size: few; V gene: TRBV29-1; CDR3 length: 16; D gene: TRBD2; CDR3 protein: CSASPGTSGSTDTQYF; CDR3 DNA: TGCAGCGCCAGTCCCGGGACTAGCGGGAGCACAGATACGCAGTATTTT
J gene: TRBJ2-7; clone size: many; V gene: TRBV18; CDR3 length: 12; D gene: -; CDR3 protein: CASSPFGGEQYF; CDR3 DNA: TGTGCCAGCTCACCCTTCGGAGGCGAGCAGTACTTC
J gene: TRBJ2-2; clone size: many; V gene: TRBV19; CDR3 length: 14; D gene: -; CDR3 protein: CASSIGPGGGELFF; CDR3 DNA: TGTGCCAGTAGTATAGGCCCAGGAGGCGGGGAGCTGTTTTTT
J gene: TRBJ2-7; clone size: many; V gene: TRBV29-1; CDR3 length: 13; D gene: TRBD2; CDR3 protein: CSVLRLAGGEQYF; CDR3 DNA: TGCAGCGTGTTGCGGCTAGCGGGAGGCGAGCAGTACTTC
J gene: TRBJ2-1; clone size: -; V gene: TRBV6-1; CDR3 length: 16; D gene: TRBD2; CDR3 protein: CASRSSGRDGYNEQFF; CDR3 DNA: TGTGCCAGTAGATCTAGCGGGAGGGATGGGTACAATGAGCAGTTCTTC
J gene: TRBJ1-1; clone size: many; V gene: TRBV12-3/TRBV12-4; CDR3 length: 14; D gene: -; CDR3 protein: CASSFGQMNTEAFF; CDR3 DNA: TGTGCCAGCAGTTTTGGTCAGATGAACACTGAAGCTTTCTTT
J gene: TRBJ2-1; clone size: many; V gene: TRBV7-3; CDR3 length: 15; D gene: TRBD2; CDR3 protein: CASSSKLAAINEQFF; CDR3 DNA: TGTGCCAGCAGCTCGAAACTAGCGGCTATCAATGAGCAGTTCTTC
J gene: TRBJ2-1; clone size: many; V gene: TRBV6-1; CDR3 length: 18; D gene: TRBD2; CDR3 protein: CASSHRGLASGSDKEQFF; CDR3 DNA: TGTGCCAGCAGCCATCGGGGTCTCGCTAGCGGGAGTGACAAGGAGCAGTTCTTC
J gene: TRBJ1-1; clone size: once; V gene: TRBV11-2; CDR3 length: 18; D gene: -; CDR3 protein: CASSLVGWAGHLRTEAFF; CDR3 DNA: TGTGCCAGCAGCTTAGTGGGTTGGGCAGGGCATCTTCGGACTGAAGCTTTCTTT
J gene: TRBJ2-5; clone size: many; V gene: TRBV5-1; CDR3 length: 14; D gene: TRBD2; CDR3 protein: CASSPLAQQETQYF; CDR3 DNA: TGCGCCAGCAGCCCACTAGCGCAGCAAGAGACCCAGTACTTC
J gene: TRBJ1-2; clone size: -; V gene: TRBV5-1; CDR3 length: 14; D gene: TRBD1; CDR3 protein: CASSQDGTDYGYTF; CDR3 DNA: TGCGCCAGCAGCCAGGACGGGACAGACTATGGCTACACCTTC
J gene: TRBJ2-1; clone size: -; V gene: TRBV20-1; CDR3 length: 14; D gene: -; CDR3 protein: CSASSGSPRNEQFF; CDR3 DNA: TGCAGTGCTAGTTCAGGTTCCCCTCGCAATGAGCAGTTCTTC
J gene: TRBJ1-2; clone size: many; V gene: TRBV5-1; CDR3 length: 12; D gene: -; CDR3 protein: CASSSGSYGYTF; CDR3 DNA: TGCGCCAGCAGCTCAGGTAGCTATGGCTACACCTTC
J gene: TRBJ2-3; clone size: few; V gene: TRBV20-1; CDR3 length: 12; D gene: -; CDR3 protein: CSARVSPDTQYF; CDR3 DNA: TGCAGTGCTAGGGTGTCTCCAGATACGCAGTATTTT
J gene: TRBJ2-7; clone size: few; V gene: TRBV29-1; CDR3 length: 13; D gene: -; CDR3 protein: CSVDIGGNYEQYF; CDR3 DNA: TGCAGCGTTGATATCGGAGGGAACTACGAGCAGTACTTC
J gene: TRBJ2-5; clone size: few; V gene: TRBV12-3/TRBV12-4; CDR3 length: 18; D gene: TRBD2; CDR3 protein: CASSFGTPSGSQKETQYF; CDR3 DNA: TGTGCCAGCAGTTTTGGGACCCCAAGCGGGAGTCAGAAAGAGACCCAGTACTTC
J gene: TRBJ1-1; clone size: many; V gene: TRBV6-5; CDR3 length: 13; D gene: -; CDR3 protein: CASSYSGGLGAFF; CDR3 DNA: TGTGCCAGCAGTTACTCGGGGGGGCTCGGAGCTTTCTTT
J gene: TRBJ1-1; clone size: many; V gene: TRBV12-3/TRBV12-4; CDR3 length: 13; D gene: -; CDR3 protein: CASSFGGNTEAFF; CDR3 DNA: TGTGCCAGCAGTTTTGGGGGTAACACTGAAGCTTTCTTT
J gene: TRBJ2-3; clone size: -; V gene: TRBV11-2; CDR3 length: 15; D gene: TRBD2; CDR3 protein: CASGLLAGVADTQYF; CDR3 DNA: TGTGCCAGCGGCCTTCTAGCGGGAGTGGCAGATACGCAGTATTTT
J gene: TRBJ2-5; clone size: many; V gene: TRBV6-1; CDR3 length: 13; D gene: -; CDR3 protein: CASSKTGVKTQYF; CDR3 DNA: TGTGCCAGCAGTAAAACAGGTGTCAAGACCCAGTACTTC